Described below is a single T cell receptor (beta chain) sequence and its context. Its antigen is not identified. This record belongs to a study of cytomegalovirus exposure and HLA in healthy donors. Study results and caveats: A missense DCLRE1C variant was associated with V- and J-gene trimming of TCR beta chains in a later analysis, and an independent cohort replicated the association. Among the sequence variants, a highly shared cluster was likely an artifact of sequencing.

Nominally healthy donors provided the samples, though records likely missed some immune exposures. The primer mix had 60 Vbeta and 13 Jbeta primers. TCRdb's copy holds only in-frame clones and misses some; the assay was immunoSEQ multiplex PCR. The sample has about 110,000 clones, less than 80% seen once. Germline assignment: CDR1 SGHRS and CDR2 YFSETQ. V was shortened by 1 base and J by 1 base, with 17 bases between the two germline ends. This CDR3 is 17 amino acids long. The sample was PBMCs. The sequence was collected from a woman aged 40 to 50 in good health and CMV-seropositive. The V call is TRBV5-1, the J call TRBJ1-2; D may be TRBD1 (6 bases). Written as DNA, the CDR3 is TGCGCCAGCAGCTTGATTTTCAGGGGAGAGAGTAACTATGGCTACACCTTC. Amino acid sequence: CASSLIFRGESNYGYTF.